These T cell receptor beta chains were read from a single sample in a study of blood T cell repertoires in COVID-19. The data were produced by immunoSEQ multiplex PCR, yet TCRdb's version contains in-frame clones alone and is incomplete. The table includes some 110,000 clones, around 83% detected once. Sequenced: peripheral blood. The receptors shown here come from a man between 65 and 79 years old with acute or convalescent COVID-19. Both conserved end residues are part of each CDR3.

cdr3_length v_call cdr3_aa
10 TRBV28 CASSQYGYTF
15 TRBV4-2 CASSLSPGLAYEQYF
15 TRBV9 CASSVQAGSYNEQFF
13 TRBV6-5 CASSQGFGSPLHF
15 TRBV7-9 CASSTTGDRGEKLFF
15 TRBV7-9 CASSLGGTGTDTQYF
17 TRBV18 CASSPTPSTGGEIVLTF
16 TRBV5-1 CASSSGQGQNTGELFF
13 TRBV4-2 CASSREGQYEQYF
13 TRBV7-6 CASSLRVRETQYF
18 TRBV21-1 CASSGFTGKGSYNSPLHF
15 TRBV28 CASSTGQLSYNEQFF
14 TRBV6-1 CASKGGQGIYEQYF
12 TRBV6-2/TRBV6-3 CASSPYSHEQYF
16 TRBV5-1 CASSPEPQGSNQPQHF
15 TRBV5-1 CASSSRPGQAYEQYF
18 TRBV4-2 CASSQEVWYGDSGNTIYF
16 TRBV28 CASTPGRRGGNQPQHF
16 TRBV28 CASILGGTGVAYEQYF
13 TRBV6-1 CASREGPSYGYTF
15 TRBV9 CASSVGQTPYNEQFF
14 TRBV11-2 CASSRDRGAGGQFF
15 TRBV18 CASSPGTGIHWEAFF
12 TRBV6-5 CASYQVSYEQYF
13 TRBV27 CASSLSRNYEQYF
14 TRBV30 CAWSGPGVDQPQHF
16 TRBV5-6 CASSLVTGPRNTEAFF
14 TRBV6-5 CASRTGQNTGELFF
17 TRBV28 CASSRPLQGASDTEAFF
12 TRBV30 CAWSGGVETQYF
16 TRBV18 CASSPPRTSGADEQFF
15 TRBV2 CASHRLAVKSDTQYF
14 TRBV10-3 CAISKGQSNTEAFF
16 TRBV19 CASSIKRQVNTGELFF
15 TRBV6-1 CASSEAFRGAYGYTF
15 TRBV19 CASTDGGLGRSPLHF
14 TRBV2 CASSAVGGGNTIYF
13 TRBV29-1 CSVTPDSIRGYTF